These T cell receptor beta chains were read from a single sample in a study of CD8 T cells in ankylosing spondylitis. MiXCR, applied by TCRdb to the 5' RACE reads, yields one record per CDR3 protein. Of fewer than 550,000 distinct CDR3 sequences listed, approximately 5.3% are singletons. The source material was blood, either unsorted or a sorted T cell fraction (not recorded which). These receptors originate from a male donor with ankylosing spondylitis. Each CDR3 is given without its conserved first and last residue. The D gene is left open where the match is weak.

ASSFLTGGAGADTQY,TRBV27,.,TRBJ2-3
ASKASGGGNQPQH,TRBV28,.,TRBJ1-5
AIRGAGGAYEQY,TRBV10-3,.,TRBJ2-7
ASSLWSQGSTEAF,TRBV28,.,TRBJ1-1
ASSKGLNTGELF,TRBV6-1,.,TRBJ2-2
SARKATYNEQF,TRBV20-1,.,TRBJ2-1
ASSASRDSFSYEQY,TRBV5-1,TRBD1,TRBJ2-7
ASSQNTGGYDGYT,TRBV4-3,TRBD1,TRBJ1-2
ASSLVGGVGQKFREQY,TRBV12-3/TRBV12-4,.,TRBJ2-7
AITGTVPYNEQF,TRBV10-3,TRBD1,TRBJ2-1
ASSVTPGQVNGYT,TRBV5-1,TRBD1,TRBJ1-2
ASSLGVGAEAF,TRBV7-9,.,TRBJ1-1
AISAADKAYEQY,TRBV10-3,.,TRBJ2-7
ASSPNRGDGQF,TRBV4-3,TRBD1,TRBJ2-1
ASRQTNQETQY,TRBV4-2,.,TRBJ2-5
SARGTNLGGSNQPQH,TRBV20-1,.,TRBJ1-5